The rows below give T cell receptor beta chains drawn from one sample of a study of T cells after posttransplantation cyclophosphamide. Measured with immunoSEQ multiplex PCR; TCRdb has only the in-frame clones, and not every one. Listed for the sample are 40,000 to 45,000 clones, none seen a single time. Sample: PBMCs. Receptors originate from a man aged 40-50 years in good health, CMV-negative, and a related stem cell transplant donor. CDR3s include the opening cysteine and the closing phenylalanine or tryptophan. Fields, in order: J gene, V gene, CDR3 protein.

>TRBJ2-1|TRBV2
CASSVLGGATYNEQFF
>TRBJ1-5|TRBV5-8
CASSLKVTGHQPQHF
>TRBJ2-2|TRBV5-4
CASSHRQGRDGELFF
>TRBJ1-2|TRBV29-1
CSVRLQGSYGYTF
>TRBJ1-1|TRBV18
CASSQVGTGRTEAFF
>TRBJ2-4|TRBV2
CASSATGGFSDIQYF
>TRBJ1-1|TRBV6-5
CASSETGSEAFF
>TRBJ2-2|TRBV18
CASSPLSGSPNTGELFF
>TRBJ1-6|TRBV15
CATSRETETYNSPLHF
>TRBJ1-1|TRBV12-5
CASGGQNVNTEAFF
>TRBJ2-1|TRBV5-1
CASSPGGGYNEQFF
>TRBJ2-3|TRBV7-2
CASSYQRLAGGTDTQYF
>TRBJ1-4|TRBV2
CASRAQGIGNEKLFF
>TRBJ2-2|TRBV10-2
CASSEWTATGELFF
>TRBJ2-1|TRBV6-5
CASRRQGGNNEQFF
>TRBJ2-2|TRBV7-2
CASSPPPAPLYTGELFF
>TRBJ2-1|TRBV6-5
CASRPGTGAFEQFF
>TRBJ2-1|TRBV7-3
CASSSPGGQQFF
>TRBJ1-3|TRBV2
CASSEGGNSGNTIYF
>TRBJ1-4|TRBV15
CATSRAVTNEKLFF
>TRBJ2-7|TRBV11-2
CASSFPGAPSEQYF
>TRBJ1-1|TRBV27
CASRLTGQSEAFF
>TRBJ2-2|TRBV14
CASARTGGGTGELFF
>TRBJ2-2|TRBV6-6
CAGTLTGDTGELFF
>TRBJ1-1|TRBV6-5
CASTKGQGNTDAFF
>TRBJ2-3|TRBV4-3
CASSQGGRAGAATDTQYF